These T cell receptor beta chains were read from a single sample in a study of blood T cell repertoires in COVID-19. Sequencing was performed with immunoSEQ multiplex PCR; in TCRdb, only in-frame clones are kept and a portion is missing. The sample consists of fewer than 250,000 clones, 83% of them appearing once. The source material was peripheral blood. These receptors were obtained from a woman in her forties with active or convalescent COVID-19. Each CDR3 is given with its conserved first and last residue. Each record gives: CDR3 DNA, CDR3 protein, D gene, V gene, clone size, CDR3 length, J gene. D genes are given only for firm matches. Part of the rows lack a size; the others show once, few, many or a class for expanded clones.

DNA: TGTGCCAGCAGTAACGGACAGTTCAATCAGCCCCAGCATTTT
CDR3: CASSNGQFNQPQHF
D: .
V: TRBV28
size: .
length: 14
J: TRBJ1-5

DNA: TGTGCCAGCAGCTCGACAGGGAAGGGCTACAATGAGCAGTTCTTC
CDR3: CASSSTGKGYNEQFF
D: TRBD1
V: TRBV5-8
size: once
length: 15
J: TRBJ2-1

DNA: TGTGCCAGCAGCCTAGCAGGGGTGACCACTGAAGCTTTCTTT
CDR3: CASSLAGVTTEAFF
D: .
V: TRBV14
size: .
length: 14
J: TRBJ1-1

DNA: TGTGCCAGCAGCTCCGAGACTAGCGGGAGTGAATACGAGCAGTACTTC
CDR3: CASSSETSGSEYEQYF
D: TRBD2
V: TRBV7-4
size: once
length: 16
J: TRBJ2-7

DNA: TGTGCCTCGACCTCTAGCCCTTTCACAGATACGCAGTATTTT
CDR3: CASTSSPFTDTQYF
D: .
V: TRBV19
size: .
length: 14
J: TRBJ2-3

DNA: TGTGCCAGCAGCCCGGAGGACAGGGTCTCTGGAAACACCATATATTTT
CDR3: CASSPEDRVSGNTIYF
D: TRBD1
V: TRBV5-8
size: .
length: 16
J: TRBJ1-3

DNA: TGTGCCTGGAGTTATCAGGGAGAGACCCAGTACTTC
CDR3: CAWSYQGETQYF
D: .
V: TRBV30
size: .
length: 12
J: TRBJ2-5

DNA: TGTGCCAGCAGCCAAGATGGGCAGGTGATCACAGATACGCAGTATTTT
CDR3: CASSQDGQVITDTQYF
D: .
V: TRBV14
size: few
length: 16
J: TRBJ2-3

DNA: TGTGCCAGCAGTGAAAGGAGGGATATGAACACTGAAGCTTTCTTT
CDR3: CASSERRDMNTEAFF
D: .
V: TRBV2
size: .
length: 15
J: TRBJ1-1

DNA: TGTGCCAGCAAATACGACAGGGGCGCTGAAGCTTTCTTT
CDR3: CASKYDRGAEAFF
D: TRBD1
V: TRBV12-3/TRBV12-4
size: .
length: 13
J: TRBJ1-1

DNA: TGTGCCAGCAGCTCCACCGCGGGGAACTATGGCTACACCTTC
CDR3: CASSSTAGNYGYTF
D: .
V: TRBV3-1/TRBV3-2
size: .
length: 14
J: TRBJ1-2

DNA: TGTGCCAGCAGCTTGGCGGGAAACACCGGGGAGCTGTTTTTT
CDR3: CASSLAGNTGELFF
D: .
V: TRBV5-4
size: .
length: 14
J: TRBJ2-2

DNA: TGTGCCATCAGAGAGTCCGGGACAGGGCACACCGGGGAGCTGTTTTTT
CDR3: CAIRESGTGHTGELFF
D: TRBD1
V: TRBV10-3
size: .
length: 16
J: TRBJ2-2

DNA: TGTGCCAGCAGCTTACAGGGGGAAGTCGATGAGCAGTTCTTC
CDR3: CASSLQGEVDEQFF
D: TRBD1
V: TRBV11-3
size: .
length: 14
J: TRBJ2-1